This TCR beta chain was captured by sequencing in a study of post-analysis software for immune sequencing data. About the study: Recorded disease courses covered relapsing-remitting, secondary progressive and progressive-relapsing multiple sclerosis. Some patients had no subtype annotation.

The CDR3 sequence is 14 residues long. V shed 3 bases and J shed 3 bases, with 9 bases lying between them. This clonotype showed up just a few times. Its cognate antigen is unknown. General study results and limits: When compared against controls, multiple sclerosis patients showed significantly lower normalized Chao1 diversity. With F measure, samples from one preparation batch clustered together strongly. Among roughly five TRBV segments more frequent in patients than controls were TRBV5-6, TRBV5-1 and TRBV20-1.

Included in the TCR beta cDNA libraries were unique molecular identifiers. Around 500,000 cDNA molecules were obtained per 1 to 10 million input T cells. TCRdb re-derived calls from the PCR reads in MiXCR, one entry per CDR3 protein. The table lists some 890,000 distinct CDR3 sequences, approximately 57% of them singletons. The chain joins TRBV12-3 or TRBV12-4 to TRBJ2-1, with D unresolved. Material: blood. The TCR originated in a girl aged 5-17 years with multiple sclerosis. The CDR3 sequence: CASSFPGSYNEQFF. CDR3 sequence (DNA): TGTGCCAGCAGTTTTCCGGGCAGCTACAATGAGCAGTTCTTC.